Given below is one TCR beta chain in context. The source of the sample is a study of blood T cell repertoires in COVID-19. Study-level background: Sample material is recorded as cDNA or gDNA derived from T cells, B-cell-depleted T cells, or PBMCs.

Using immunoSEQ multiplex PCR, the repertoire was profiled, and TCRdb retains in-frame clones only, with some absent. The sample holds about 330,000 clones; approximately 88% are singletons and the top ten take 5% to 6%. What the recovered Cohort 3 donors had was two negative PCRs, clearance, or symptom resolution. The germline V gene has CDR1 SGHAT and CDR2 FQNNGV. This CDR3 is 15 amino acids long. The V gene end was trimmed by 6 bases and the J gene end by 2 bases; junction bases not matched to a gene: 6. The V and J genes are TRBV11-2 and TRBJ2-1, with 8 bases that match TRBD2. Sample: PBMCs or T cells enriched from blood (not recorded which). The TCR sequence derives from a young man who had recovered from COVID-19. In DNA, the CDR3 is TGTGCCAGCAGACCTATTAGCGGGGCCTACAATGAGCAGTTCTTC. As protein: CASRPISGAYNEQFF.